This TCR beta chain is drawn from a study of Graves' ophthalmopathy and Graves' hyperthyroidism. On the study more broadly: Samples of peripheral blood were obtained at initial diagnosis, prior to treatment of any kind.

Study-wide findings and caveats: The study's model predicted ophthalmopathy progression at around 70% sensitivity and almost 75% specificity.

Other autoimmune diseases, uncontrolled infections, pregnancy or lactation excluded patients from enrollment. Patients were diagnosed from clinical symptoms, serum thyroxine, TRAb, thyroid ultrasound and orbital computed tomography. The sample holds a few counts of this clonotype. Its antigen remains unknown. This CDR3 is built from 14 residues. Per germline, CDR1 SGDLS and CDR2 YYNGEE. V was clipped by 4 bases and J by 9 bases, with 14 bases between them. Investigators amplified TCR beta CDR3 regions from RNA transcripts. HTBI-primed first-round RT-PCR preceded second-round multiplex PCR. TCRdb reprocessed the multiplex PCR reads via MiXCR and lists one record per CDR3 protein. The table shows some 250,000 distinct CDR3 sequences, with around 50% occurring only once.

The V and J genes are TRBV9 and TRBJ1-6; a possible D gene is TRBD1 (5 bases). The receptor comes from an adult man with Graves' ophthalmopathy. Sequences were obtained from peripheral blood. The CDR3 loop reads CASSTSGGGSPLHF. CDR3 DNA sequence: TGTGCCAGCAGCACCTCGGGCGGGGGTTCACCCCTCCACTTT. The full variable domain, its missing parts supplied by reference TRBV9 and TRBJ1-6, is DSGVTQTPKHLITATGQRVTLRCSPRSGDLSVYWYQQSLDQGLQFLIQYYNGEERAKGNILERFSAQQFPDLHSELNLSSLELGDSALYFCASSTSGGGSPLHFGNGTRLTVT.